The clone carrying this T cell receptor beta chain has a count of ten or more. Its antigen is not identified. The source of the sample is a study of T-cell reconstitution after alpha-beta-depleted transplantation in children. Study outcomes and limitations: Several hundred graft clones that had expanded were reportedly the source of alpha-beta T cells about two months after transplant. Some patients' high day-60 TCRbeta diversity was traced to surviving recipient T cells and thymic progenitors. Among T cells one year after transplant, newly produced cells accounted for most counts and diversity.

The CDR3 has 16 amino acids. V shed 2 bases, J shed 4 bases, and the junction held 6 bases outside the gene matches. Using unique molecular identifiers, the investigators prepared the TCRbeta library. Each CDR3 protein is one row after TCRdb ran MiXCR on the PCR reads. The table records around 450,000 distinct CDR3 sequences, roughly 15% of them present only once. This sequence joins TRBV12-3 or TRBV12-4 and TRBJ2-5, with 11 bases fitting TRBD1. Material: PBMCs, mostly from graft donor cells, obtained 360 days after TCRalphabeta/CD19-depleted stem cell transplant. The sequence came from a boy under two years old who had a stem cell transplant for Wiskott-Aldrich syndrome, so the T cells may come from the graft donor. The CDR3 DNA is TGTGCCAGCAGTTTAAGTGGGACAGGGGGACGAGAGACCCAGTACTTC. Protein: CASSLSGTGGRETQYF.